The 5 T cell receptor beta chains given below trace back to one sample, sequenced in a study of blood T cell repertoires in COVID-19. Sequencing was performed with immunoSEQ multiplex PCR; in TCRdb, only in-frame clones are kept and a portion is missing. The sample holds 200,000 to 250,000 clones, under 90% seen once. Sequencing was performed on PBMCs or T cells enriched from blood (not recorded which). These receptors all come from a man in his sixties who had recovered from COVID-19.

This chain links TRBV7-9 with TRBJ2-7; weak D call: TRBD1 (5 bases). The CDR3 covers 13 residues. The germline V gene has CDR1 SEHNR and CDR2 FQNEAQ (reference sequence). V lost 5 bases, J lost 1 base, and 9 bases lay in between. As DNA, the CDR3 is TGTGCCAGCAGCACAGACAGATCCTACGAGCAGTACTTC. It yields the protein CASSTDRSYEQYF.

This chain links TRBV12-5 with TRBJ1-1, with a tentative D call TRBD1 (5 bases). This CDR3 is 16 amino acids long. Trimming removed 1 base at V and 1 base at J, with 13 bases between. Looked up from germline, CDR1 is LGHNT and CDR2 is FRNRAP. The chain's CDR3 is CASGLAGLSGNTEAFF. In DNA, the CDR3 is TGTGCTAGTGGTTTGGCGGGACTCTCGGGGAACACTGAAGCTTTCTTT.

The chain carries TRBV9 and TRBJ2-1; the match to TRBD2 covers 9 bases. Germline loops: CDR1 SGDLS, CDR2 YYNGEE. CDR3 length: 16 amino acids. V shed 4 bases and J 0 bases; nucleotides not matched to a gene: 5. As DNA, the CDR3 is TGTGCCAGCAGCCGAGCGGGGGGCAGCTCCTACAATGAGCAGTTCTTC. It translates to CASSRAGGSSYNEQFF.

V is TRBV5-1 and J is TRBJ1-3, with D maybe TRBD1 (6 bases). The CDR3 is 14 amino acids. The germline V and J ends were trimmed by 4 bases and 0 bases, with 8 bases remaining between them. CDR1 and CDR2 from the germline V gene are SGHRS and YFSETQ. CDR3 DNA: TGCGCCAGCAGCGCGGACAGCTCTGGAAACACCATATATTTT. Protein sequence: CASSADSSGNTIYF. The entire variable domain, with the rest obtained from reference TRBV5-1 and TRBJ1-3, is as follows: KAGVTQTPRYLIKTRGQQVTLSCSPISGHRSVSWYQQTPGQGLQFLFEYFSETQRNKGNFPGRFSGRQFSNSRSEMNVSTLELGDSALYLCASSADSSGNTIYFGEGSWLTVV.

This clone was picked up one time. The chain employs TRBV18 and TRBJ2-3; D remains unclear. Germline V gives CDR1 KGHSH, CDR2 LQKENI. V was cut by 3 bases and J by 0 bases, with 10 bases left in between. The CDR3 has 15 amino acids. The CDR3 nucleotides are TGTGCCAGCTCACCTTATGCGTCTAGCACAGATACGCAGTATTTT. It yields the protein CASSPYASSTDTQYF.